This entry is about one TCR beta chain. In the same sample, other DNA sequences code for this CDR3. The germline V gene encodes CDR1 SGDLS and CDR2 YYNGEE. CDR3 length: 15 residues. With V trimmed by 4 bases and J by 0 bases, 5 bases remained unmatched. The source of the sample is a study of blood T cell repertoires in COVID-19. Study-level background: From T cells, B-cell-depleted T cells, or PBMCs came the material, which was cDNA or gDNA.

The table came from immunoSEQ multiplex PCR; TCRdb's copy has only in-frame clones and leaves some out. The sample records about 240,000 clones, roughly 82% being singletons. The sequence was collected from a man older than 75 with acute or convalescent COVID-19. The sequenced sample consisted of peripheral blood. The chain recombines TRBV9 with TRBJ1-1, with 8 bases matching TRBD1. The CDR3 DNA follows: TGTGCCAGCAGCCCCCGACAGGGGATGAACACTGAAGCTTTCTTT. This translates into CASSPRQGMNTEAFF.